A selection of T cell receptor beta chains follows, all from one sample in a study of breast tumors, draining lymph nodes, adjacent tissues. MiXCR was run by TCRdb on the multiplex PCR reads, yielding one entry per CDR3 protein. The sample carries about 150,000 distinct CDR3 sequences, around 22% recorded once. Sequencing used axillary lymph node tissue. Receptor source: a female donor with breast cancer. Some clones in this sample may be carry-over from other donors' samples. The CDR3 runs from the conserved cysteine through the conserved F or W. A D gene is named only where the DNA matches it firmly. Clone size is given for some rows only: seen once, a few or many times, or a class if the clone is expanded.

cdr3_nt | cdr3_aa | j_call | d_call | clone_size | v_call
TGCAGTGCTAGACAGGGGGGGATGAACACCGGGGAGCTGTTTTTT | CSARQGGMNTGELFF | TRBJ2-2 | NA | many | TRBV20-1
TGTGCCAGCAGCGTAGAGGGGGGACAGGGGTACACAGATACGCAGTATTTT | CASSVEGGQGYTDTQYF | TRBJ2-3 | TRBD1 | many | TRBV9
TGTGCCAGTAAAAAATCACTAGCGGGTACTTTCAATGAGCAGTTCTTC | CASKKSLAGTFNEQFF | TRBJ2-1 | TRBD2 | many | TRBV19
TGTGCCAGCAGCTTAGTCTCCATCAATGAGCAGTTCTTC | CASSLVSINEQFF | TRBJ2-1 | NA | many | TRBV7-9
TGTGCCAGCAGTGTAGGGATTAATAGCAATCGGCCCCAGCATTTT | CASSVGINSNRPQHF | TRBJ1-5 | NA | NA | TRBV6-5
TGTGCCAGCAGTCCTCCAGGGATGACGGGGGATACGCAGTATTTT | CASSPPGMTGDTQYF | TRBJ2-3 | NA | many | TRBV6-5
TGTGCCAGCACAGTTAAGTGGGACACCGGGGAGCTGTTTTTT | CASTVKWDTGELFF | TRBJ2-2 | NA | many | TRBV6-1
TGTGCCAGCAGTGGAGGGGCGGCAGATACGCAGTATTTT | CASSGGAADTQYF | TRBJ2-3 | NA | many | TRBV6-1
TGTGCCACAGCCGGGACTAGCGGGAGACACAATGAGCAGTTCTTC | CATAGTSGRHNEQFF | TRBJ2-1 | TRBD2 | NA | TRBV9
TGTGCCAGCAAACGAGGGGGACAAGGTACGCAGTATTTT | CASKRGGQGTQYF | TRBJ2-3 | NA | NA | TRBV28
TGTGCCAGCAGCCTGGGGAGGAATGAGCAGTTCTTC | CASSLGRNEQFF | TRBJ2-1 | NA | many | TRBV13
TGTGCCAGCGCTCGCGGGGCCTCCTTCTATGGCTACACCTTC | CASARGASFYGYTF | TRBJ1-2 | NA | NA | TRBV5-6
TGTGCCAGCAGCTTAAGTCGCGACAATGAGCAGTTCTTC | CASSLSRDNEQFF | TRBJ2-1 | NA | many | TRBV7-3
TGTGCCAGCAGCGTACAGGGGGAGGGGTACAATGAGCAGTTCTTC | CASSVQGEGYNEQFF | TRBJ2-1 | NA | many | TRBV9
TGTGCCAGCATTTGGAGCGGGAGAGAAACCGGGGAGCTGTTTTTT | CASIWSGRETGELFF | TRBJ2-2 | TRBD2 | few | TRBV25-1
TGCAGCGTTGAAGCCCCTGGACTAGCGGGAGTAGGGTACGAGCAGTACTTC | CSVEAPGLAGVGYEQYF | TRBJ2-7 | TRBD2 | NA | TRBV29-1
TGTGCCAGCAGCCCGGCCGGGCGGGCAGTGGGCTACACCTTC | CASSPAGRAVGYTF | TRBJ1-2 | NA | NA | TRBV6-2/TRBV6-3
TGCAGTGCTAGAGGAACGTTTAATGAAAAACTGTTTTTT | CSARGTFNEKLFF | TRBJ1-4 | NA | many | TRBV20-1
TGTGCCACCAAAGGGGGGGGCAATCAGCCCCAGCATTTT | CATKGGGNQPQHF | TRBJ1-5 | NA | NA | TRBV6-1
TGTGCCAGCCGAAACTACCCCGGGACTAGCGGGAGCCCCTCCTACAATGAGCAGTTCTTC | CASRNYPGTSGSPSYNEQFF | TRBJ2-1 | TRBD2 | many | TRBV6-1
TGTGCCAGCAGCGTAAAGGCTACTGGGGCCAACGTCCTGACTTTC | CASSVKATGANVLTF | TRBJ2-6 | NA | few | TRBV11-3
TGTGCCAGCAGCCCGCAACTAGCGGGAGGCCCCAATGAGCAGTACTTC | CASSPQLAGGPNEQYF | TRBJ2-4 | TRBD2 | NA | TRBV5-4
TGTGCCAGCAGTTTATTCGGACAGAGCACAGATACGCAGTATTTT | CASSLFGQSTDTQYF | TRBJ2-3 | NA | few | TRBV27
TGTGCCAGCAGTGATCGTGGGACAGGGCCCATGAACACTGAAGCTTTCTTT | CASSDRGTGPMNTEAFF | TRBJ1-1 | TRBD1 | NA | TRBV6-1
TGTGCCAGTAGTTCGGACAGGGCACCTAATTCACCCCTCCACTTT | CASSSDRAPNSPLHF | TRBJ1-6 | TRBD1 | many | TRBV19
TGTGCCAGCAGTTTACTTTATGGACCCCTGCAAGGCTACACCTTC | CASSLLYGPLQGYTF | TRBJ1-2 | NA | few | TRBV28
TGCAGTGCTAGCCCTATCTCCTACAATGAGCAGTTCTTC | CSASPISYNEQFF | TRBJ2-1 | NA | many | TRBV20-1
TGTGCCAGCAGCCCCGGCGCAGGCAGGGACCATGAAAAACTGTTTTTT | CASSPGAGRDHEKLFF | TRBJ1-4 | NA | few | TRBV3-1
TGTGCCAGAGTTGTTGGCGGACTGTGCAACACCGGGGAGCTGTTTTTT | CARVVGGLCNTGELFF | TRBJ2-2 | NA | many | TRBV6-4
TGTGCCAGTAGTAATCGACGGGGAGCGGATACGCAGTACTTT | CASSNRRGADTQYF | TRBJ2-3 | NA | NA | TRBV19
TGTGCCACCAGCAGAGATAGGGGCGGCCGTCTAGTTGCAACTAATGAAAAACTGTTTTTT | CATSRDRGGRLVATNEKLFF | TRBJ1-4 | NA | many | TRBV15
TGTGCCACCAGCAGAGATGGCAATGAGCAGTTCTTC | CATSRDGNEQFF | TRBJ2-1 | NA | many | TRBV15
TGTGCCAGCAGCTCGGGACAGGCGGTCTCACCCCTCCACTTT | CASSSGQAVSPLHF | TRBJ1-6 | TRBD1 | many | TRBV7-9
TGTGCCAGCAGCTTTGATAGGGGATCCTACGAGCAGTACTTC | CASSFDRGSYEQYF | TRBJ2-7 | NA | many | TRBV5-4
TGTGCCAGCAGCTTAGTGGGACTAGCGAGGGAGACCCAGTACTTC | CASSLVGLARETQYF | TRBJ2-5 | TRBD2 | many | TRBV7-2
TGTGCCAGCAGGGTACCTAGCGGGAGGATCTCCTACGAGCAGTACTTC | CASRVPSGRISYEQYF | TRBJ2-7 | TRBD2 | many | TRBV28
TGTGCCAGCAGCTCGGGGCCCGAGGGTTTTAGCAATCAGCCCCAGCATTTT | CASSSGPEGFSNQPQHF | TRBJ1-5 | NA | few | TRBV7-8
TGTGCCAGCACCGAGCGGGGTTGGGATGAGCAGTTCTTC | CASTERGWDEQFF | TRBJ2-1 | TRBD2 | many | TRBV6-6
TGTGCCAGCAGCTCGGACAGGGGCATCTACGAGCAGTACTTC | CASSSDRGIYEQYF | TRBJ2-7 | TRBD1 | NA | TRBV7-9
TGTGCCAGCAGTTACTCGATTAGTAGCGGGTCCTACAATGAGCAGTTCTTC | CASSYSISSGSYNEQFF | TRBJ2-1 | TRBD2 | many | TRBV6-6
TGTGCCTGGAGTGTAAAGACTAGCACAGATACGCAGTATTTT | CAWSVKTSTDTQYF | TRBJ2-3 | NA | many | TRBV30
TGTGCCAGCAGCGGGGACAGGGCCTTGGCCTACGAGCAGTACTTC | CASSGDRALAYEQYF | TRBJ2-7 | TRBD1 | many | TRBV6-1
TGTGCCAGCAGTGAGACAGACCTTAGCAATCAGCCCCAGCATTTT | CASSETDLSNQPQHF | TRBJ1-5 | NA | many | TRBV12-3/TRBV12-4
TGTGCCAGCAGGCGTAACGAAAGAGACGACGAGCAGTACTTC | CASRRNERDDEQYF | TRBJ2-7 | NA | many | TRBV6-1
TGCAGTGCTAGTATAGCGGGAGGTCGAGCCTACGAGCAGTACTTC | CSASIAGGRAYEQYF | TRBJ2-7 | TRBD2 | many | TRBV20-1
TGTGCCAGCAGCCAAGATCGTCGGACAGGGGGTCGGGAGACCCAGTACTTC | CASSQDRRTGGRETQYF | TRBJ2-5 | TRBD1 | few | TRBV3-1
TGTGCCAGCAGCGCGGGACAGGGCTACCGGGAGACCCAGTACTTC | CASSAGQGYRETQYF | TRBJ2-5 | TRBD1 | many | TRBV7-7
TGTGCCAGCAGCTTAGAAAGGCTCGTAGGGAAGCCCCAGCATTTT | CASSLERLVGKPQHF | TRBJ1-5 | NA | many | TRBV7-8
TGTGCCAGTAGTCCTTATACCACCAGCTCCTACAATGAGCAGTTCTTC | CASSPYTTSSYNEQFF | TRBJ2-1 | NA | many | TRBV19
TGTGCCAGCAGCCCAGGGGGGCCCTCGGACGCCATATATTTT | CASSPGGPSDAIYF | TRBJ1-3 | TRBD1 | NA | TRBV28
TGTGCCAGCAGTCCCTGGACAGGGGCGGGCGAAAGTGCCAAAAACATTCAGCACTTC | CASSPWTGAGESAKNIQHF | TRBJ2-4 | TRBD1 | NA | TRBV28
TGTGCCAGTAGTATATTTAAGGGGCAGGCAAACACCGGGGAGCTGTTTTTT | CASSIFKGQANTGELFF | TRBJ2-2 | NA | many | TRBV19
TGCGCCAGCAGCGGAAAAACCGGACAGACCGGGCAGGGCTACACCTTC | CASSGKTGQTGQGYTF | TRBJ1-2 | NA | many | TRBV5-1
TGCAGTGCTAGATCCCTGGGCACAGGCCTCAATGAGCAGTTCTTC | CSARSLGTGLNEQFF | TRBJ2-1 | NA | many | TRBV20-1
TGTGCCAGCAGCTTAGCGGGGGCCGCGACCCAGTACTTC | CASSLAGAATQYF | TRBJ2-5 | NA | many | TRBV7-9
TGTGCCAGTAGTCAACCGGGACAGGGGGCGGAGACCCAGTACTTC | CASSQPGQGAETQYF | TRBJ2-5 | TRBD1 | many | TRBV19
TGTGCCACCAGTGACCGGACAGGGGGGAACACAGATACGCAGTATTTT | CATSDRTGGNTDTQYF | TRBJ2-3 | TRBD1 | many | TRBV24-1
TGTGCCAGCACTAGGACAGACTCCTACGAGCAGTACTTC | CASTRTDSYEQYF | TRBJ2-7 | NA | few | TRBV28
TGTGCCAGCAGCCAAGAGGAGGGGGCAGGGTTCCTGTCGGACAATGAGCAGTTCTTC | CASSQEEGAGFLSDNEQFF | TRBJ2-1 | NA | many | TRBV14
TGTGCCAGCAGTTTAGGGACTAGCGGGAGAGGGGCCGAAGAGACCCAGTACTTC | CASSLGTSGRGAEETQYF | TRBJ2-5 | TRBD2 | NA | TRBV12-3/TRBV12-4